This TCR beta chain comes out of a study of neurological immune-mediated disorders. Whole-study results and caveats: HTLV-1-associated myelopathy showed the most TCR clonal expansion; multiple sclerosis the least, below healthy controls.

In germline, CDR1 is LGHDT, CDR2 YNNKEL (reference sequence). Trimming pared 3 bases from V and 11 bases from J, leaving 17 bases between. This CDR3 spans 15 amino acids. cDNA synthesis was performed by 5'RACE with 10-nucleotide random UMIs. TCRdb called the 5' RACE reads again in MiXCR, with one record for every CDR3 protein. The data contain some 20,000 distinct CDR3 sequences, 8.5% to 12% of them seen just once; the ten biggest clones take up roughly a fifth. Unsorted libraries were derived from 2 million PBMCs stored at -80 C. In this sample, this clonotype turned up many times. Its antigen is as yet unknown.

This rearrangement joins TRBV3-1 to TRBJ1-6; D is perhaps TRBD1 (5 bases). The sequence derives from a woman aged 55 to 70 with HTLV-1-associated myelopathy (HAM/TSP). The sequenced sample consisted of PBMCs. The CDR3 DNA reads TGTGCCAGCAGCCACGTCTTGGGGGGGTCTCCACCCCTCCACTTT. The encoded protein is CASSHVLGGSPPLHF.